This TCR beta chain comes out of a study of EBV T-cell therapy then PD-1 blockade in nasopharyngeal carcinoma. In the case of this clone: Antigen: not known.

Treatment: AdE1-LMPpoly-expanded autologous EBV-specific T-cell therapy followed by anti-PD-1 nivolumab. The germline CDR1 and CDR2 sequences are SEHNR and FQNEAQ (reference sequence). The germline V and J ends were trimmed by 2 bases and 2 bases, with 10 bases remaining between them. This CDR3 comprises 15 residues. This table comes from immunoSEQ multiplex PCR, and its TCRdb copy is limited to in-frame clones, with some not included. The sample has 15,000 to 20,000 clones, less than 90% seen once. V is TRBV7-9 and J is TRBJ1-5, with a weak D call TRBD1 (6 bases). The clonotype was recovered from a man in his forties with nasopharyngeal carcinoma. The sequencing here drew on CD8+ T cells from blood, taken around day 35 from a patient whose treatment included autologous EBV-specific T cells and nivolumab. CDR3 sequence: CASSLIGGGNQPQHF. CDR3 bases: TGTGCCAGCAGCTTAATAGGGGGGGGCAATCAGCCCCAGCATTTT.